This TCR beta chain was captured in a study of patients and donors after allogeneic stem cell transplantation. TCRdb re-called the RT-PCR reads with MiXCR, one entry per CDR3 protein. This table has approximately 29,000 distinct CDR3 sequences, 30% to 40% appearing once. V was shortened by 1 base and J by 4 bases, with 12 bases between the two germline ends. The CDR3 covers 15 residues. The source material was blood, either unsorted or a sorted T cell fraction (not recorded which). The clonotype originates from a human donor who was either an allogeneic HSCT recipient or a stem cell or donor lymphocyte infusion donor (not recorded which). It is not recorded whose cells these are; they may come from a transplant donor. The chain carries TRBV12-3 or TRBV12-4 and TRBJ2-3, with D maybe TRBD2 (5 bases). The CDR3 protein is CASSLESGRADTQYF. In DNA form, the CDR3 reads TGTGCCAGCAGTTTAGAGTCGGGGAGAGCAGATACGCAGTATTTT.